Below, 4 T cell receptor beta chains from the same sample are listed, as sequenced in a study of cytomegalovirus exposure and HLA in healthy donors. Only in-frame clones appear in the TCRdb table, and some are missing; sequencing was by immunoSEQ multiplex PCR. The data contain 140,000 or so clones, roughly 89% of them singletons. Sequenced material: PBMCs. The receptors derive from a young woman in good health and CMV-seropositive.

The DNA of the CDR3 is TGTGCCAGCAGTTTGGGACAATACTACGAGCAGTACTTC. It specifies CASSLGQYYEQYF. The chain uses TRBV28 and TRBJ2-7; perhaps TRBD1 as D (6 bases). This CDR3 region has 13 residues. CDR1 is MDHEN and CDR2 is SYDVKM in the germline V gene. Trimming removed 3 bases from V and 3 bases from J, with 9 bases in between.

Notes on this clone: A junction boundary mismatches the germline segment, possibly from a read error. The chain links TRBV7-9 to TRBJ1-1; D is uncertain. The CDR3 is 12 amino acids. The germline gives CDR1 SEHNR, CDR2 FQNEAQ (reference sequence). CDR3 protein: CASSLVLEEATF. CDR3 DNA: TGTGCCAGCAGCTTAGTTCTAGAGGAGGCTACCTTT.

This sequence joins TRBV18 and TRBJ1-1; D is uncertain. From germline, CDR1 is KGHSH and CDR2 LQKENI. V lost 0 bases to trimming and J lost 5 bases, with 7 bases between them. The CDR3 is 13 residues long. The CDR3 nucleotides read TGTGCCAGCTCACCACCGGAGGGAACTGAAGCTTTCTTT. Amino acids: CASSPPEGTEAFF. Using reference TRBV18 and TRBJ1-1 for the parts outside the CDR3, the full variable domain is NAGVMQNPRHLVRRRGQEARLRCSPMKGHSHVYWYRQLPEEGLKFMVYLQKENIIDESGMPKERFSAEFPKEGPSILRIQQVVRGDSAAYFCASSPPEGTEAFFGQGTRLTVV.

This clone turned up a few times. The chain is built from TRBV5-1 and TRBJ2-5; 9 bases fit TRBD2. Germline lookup yields CDR1 SGHRS and CDR2 YFSETQ. The CDR3 is 16 residues long. With V trimmed by 0 bases and J by 1 base, 4 bases remained unmatched. The CDR3 coding sequence is TGCGCCAGCAGCTTGGATATTAGCGGGGGCCAAGAGACCCAGTACTTC. Translating it yields CASSLDISGGQETQYF.